A single TCR beta chain is shown here with its context. Repertoires were generated with immunoSEQ multiplex PCR, while TCRdb's copy carries only in-frame clones and drops some. The data contain more than 80,000 clones, over 80% of them singletons. Trimming left V 0 bases short and J 7 bases short, with 24 bases between. Germline CDR1 and CDR2: KGHDR and SFDVKD. The CDR3 totals 19 residues. This sample was included in a study of blood T cell repertoires in COVID-19. Study context: The study drew acute and convalescent COVID-19 samples from the United States, Italy and Spain. PBMCs, B-cell-depleted T cells, or T cells provided the cDNA or gDNA that made up the material.

Material for sequencing was peripheral blood. The chain couples TRBV24-1 to TRBJ2-1; D is perhaps TRBD2 (7 bases). The receptor comes from a woman of 80 years or more with active or convalescent COVID-19. The CDR3 nucleotides are TGTGCCACCAGTGATTTGAGTACCATGGGAGGGGACAAGTTAAATGAGCAGTTCTTC. The encoded protein is CATSDLSTMGGDKLNEQFF.